This paragraph reports one T cell receptor (beta chain). The antigen is not known. The source of the sample is a study of long-term antiretroviral therapy in people with HIV. Study outcomes and limitations: Controls showed broader CDR3 length ranges than did the HIV repertoires. Repertoire composition at all time points was dominated by clones that had expanded before ART.

Trimming cost V 3 bases and J 7 bases; bases outside gene matches: 20. The CDR3 length is 18 residues. Germline V gene data show CDR1 as SGHAT and CDR2 as FQNNGV. An immunoSEQ assay, version v3.0, was performed at survey level. TCRdb's table, derived via immunoSEQ multiplex PCR, lists solely in-frame clones and lacks some. This sample carries 13,000 or so clones, approximately 80% of them seen once, and the ten largest clones take roughly 13%. Each donor had at least one pre-ART and at least two post-ART PBMC samples. The sequence came from a woman between 18 and 29 years old with HIV. The starting material was unsorted PBMCs, obtained 1.3 years after starting antiretroviral therapy. V gene TRBV11-2 combines with J gene TRBJ2-7, with 8 bases that match TRBD2. The CDR3 here is CASSFVLIGAGALWEQYF. CDR3 bases: TGTGCCAGCAGCTTCGTTCTCATAGGAGCGGGAGCCCTATGGGAGCAGTACTTC.